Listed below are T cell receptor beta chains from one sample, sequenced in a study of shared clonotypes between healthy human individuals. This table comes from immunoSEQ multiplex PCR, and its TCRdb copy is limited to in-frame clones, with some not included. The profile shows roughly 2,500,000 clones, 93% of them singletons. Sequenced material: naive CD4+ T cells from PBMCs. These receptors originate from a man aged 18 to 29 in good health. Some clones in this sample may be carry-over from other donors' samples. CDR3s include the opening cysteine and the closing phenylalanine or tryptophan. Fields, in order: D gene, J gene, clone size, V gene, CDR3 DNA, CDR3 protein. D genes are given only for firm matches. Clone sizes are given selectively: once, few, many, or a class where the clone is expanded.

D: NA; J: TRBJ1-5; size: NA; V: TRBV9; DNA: TGTGCCAGCAGCGTAGAAGGGGGGAGCAATCAGCCCCAGCATTTT; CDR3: CASSVEGGSNQPQHF
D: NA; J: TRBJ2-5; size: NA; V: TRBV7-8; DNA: TGTGCCAGCAGCTTAAGAGAGAGGCAGGAGACCCAGTACTTC; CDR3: CASSLRERQETQYF
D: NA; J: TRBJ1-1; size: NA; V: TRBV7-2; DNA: TGTGCCAGCAGCCCAAACAGGGTGATGAACACTGAAGCTTTCTTT; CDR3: CASSPNRVMNTEAFF
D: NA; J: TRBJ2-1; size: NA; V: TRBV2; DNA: TGTGCCAGCAAGAGGGGGTTTCGACTAGATTACAATGAGCAGTTCTTC; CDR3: CASKRGFRLDYNEQFF
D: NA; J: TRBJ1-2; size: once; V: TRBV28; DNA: TGTGCCAGCAGACCCGGGACACCAAACTATGGCTACACCTTC; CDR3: CASRPGTPNYGYTF
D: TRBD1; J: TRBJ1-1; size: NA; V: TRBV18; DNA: TGTGCCAGCTCACCCTGGACAGGGGAGAACACTGAAGCTTTCTTT; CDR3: CASSPWTGENTEAFF
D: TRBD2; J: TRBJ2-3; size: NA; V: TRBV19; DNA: TGTGCCAGTAGTATAGGCAAAAGCGCGGGAGCAGATACGCAGTATTTT; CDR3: CASSIGKSAGADTQYF
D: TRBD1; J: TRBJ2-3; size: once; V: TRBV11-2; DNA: TGTGCCAGCAGCTTAGGGGACAGCTTCACAGATACGCAGTATTTT; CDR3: CASSLGDSFTDTQYF
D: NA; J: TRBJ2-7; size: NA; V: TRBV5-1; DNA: TGCGCCAGCAGATACGTACAGGGTTCCTACGAGCAGTACTTC; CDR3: CASRYVQGSYEQYF
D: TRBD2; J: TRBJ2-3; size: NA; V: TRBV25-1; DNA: TGTGCCAGCAGCAGCGGGACTAGCACAGATACGCAGTATTTT; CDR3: CASSSGTSTDTQYF
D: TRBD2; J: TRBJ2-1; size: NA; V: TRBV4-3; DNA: TGCGCCAGCAGCCAAGTGGTGGGGACTAGTAGCAATGAGCAGTTCTTC; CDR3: CASSQVVGTSSNEQFF
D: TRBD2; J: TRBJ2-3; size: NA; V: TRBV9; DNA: TGTGCCAGCAGCGTAGTGGGACTAGCCCGAACAGATACGCAGTATTTT; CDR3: CASSVVGLARTDTQYF
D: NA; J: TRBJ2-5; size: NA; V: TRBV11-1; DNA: TGTGCCAGCAGCTTACGGGTACGGGAGACCCAGTACTTC; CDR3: CASSLRVRETQYF
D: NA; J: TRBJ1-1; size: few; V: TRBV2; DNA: TGTGCCAGCCGCTTGACCGGGACGGCGAACACTGAAGCTTTCTTT; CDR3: CASRLTGTANTEAFF
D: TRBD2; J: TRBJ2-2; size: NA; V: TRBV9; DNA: TGTGCCAGCAGCGTAGAAGGTGGGAGGGCCTTCGGCGGGGAGCTGTTTTTT; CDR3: CASSVEGGRAFGGELFF
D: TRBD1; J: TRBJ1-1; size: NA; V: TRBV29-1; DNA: TGCAGCGTTGGGCCGAGACAGGGTACTGAAGCTTTCTTT; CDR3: CSVGPRQGTEAFF
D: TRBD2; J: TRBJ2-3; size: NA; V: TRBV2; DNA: TGTGCCAGCAGTGAGGTCTGGACTAGCGGGGCCACAGATACGCAGTATTTT; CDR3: CASSEVWTSGATDTQYF
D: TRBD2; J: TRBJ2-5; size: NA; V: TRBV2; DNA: TGTGCCAGCAGTGCCGGGAGGTTGACCCTGACCCAGTACTTC; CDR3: CASSAGRLTLTQYF
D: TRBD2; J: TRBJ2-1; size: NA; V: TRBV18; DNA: TGTGCCAGCTCACCTTTCTTAGCGGGAGGGCTGAATGAGCAGTTCTTC; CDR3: CASSPFLAGGLNEQFF
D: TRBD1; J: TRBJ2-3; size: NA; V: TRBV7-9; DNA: TGTGCCAGCAGCTCGGGACAGGGGGATACGCAGTATTTT; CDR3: CASSSGQGDTQYF
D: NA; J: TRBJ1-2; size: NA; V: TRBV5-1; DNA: TGCGCCAGCAGCTTTGGGGGTCAGCCGGTGGATGGCTACACCTTC; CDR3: CASSFGGQPVDGYTF
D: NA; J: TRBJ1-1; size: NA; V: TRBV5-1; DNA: TGCGCCAGCAGCTATCTTGGGAGACCTGAAGCTTTCTTT; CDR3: CASSYLGRPEAFF
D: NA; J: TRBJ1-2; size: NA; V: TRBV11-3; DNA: TGTGCCAGCAGCCCGTCTCAGTTAGGGCGCGCCCCTGATGGCTACACCTTC; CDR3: CASSPSQLGRAPDGYTF
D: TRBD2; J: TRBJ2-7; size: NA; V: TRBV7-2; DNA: TGTGCCAGCAGCACTACTAGCGGGAGCTACGAGCAGTACTTC; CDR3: CASSTTSGSYEQYF
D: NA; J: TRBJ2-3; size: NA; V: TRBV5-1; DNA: TGCGCCAGCAGCTACGGCGGGAGCACAGATACGCAGTATTTT; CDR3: CASSYGGSTDTQYF
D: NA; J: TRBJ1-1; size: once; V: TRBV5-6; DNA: TGTGCCAGCAGCTTGGCCGGGGCAGGCACAGGGGCTTTCTTT; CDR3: CASSLAGAGTGAFF
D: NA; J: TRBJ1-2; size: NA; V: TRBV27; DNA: TGTGCCAGCAGTTTACAAGGGGCGAGTTTTACCACCTTC; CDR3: CASSLQGASFTTF
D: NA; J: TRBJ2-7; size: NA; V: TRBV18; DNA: TGTGCCAGCTCACCCTCCGGGGGGCTTGTTCCCTACGAGCAGTACTTC; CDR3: CASSPSGGLVPYEQYF
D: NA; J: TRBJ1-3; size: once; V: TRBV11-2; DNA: TGTGCCAGCAGCTTAGTTATTGGCAGAGCGTACTCTGGAAACACCATATATTTT; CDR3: CASSLVIGRAYSGNTIYF
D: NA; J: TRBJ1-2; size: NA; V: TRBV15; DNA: TGTGCCACCAGCAGAGAAGCGGGAGGCTACACCTTC; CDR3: CATSREAGGYTF
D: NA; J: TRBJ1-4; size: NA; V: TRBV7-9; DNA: TGTGCCAGCAGCTTAAACGTGGTTGCAACTAATGAAAAACTGTTTTTT; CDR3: CASSLNVVATNEKLFF
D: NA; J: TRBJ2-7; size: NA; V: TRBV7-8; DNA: TGTGCCAGCAGCTTAGTCATCGGCGGGCGAAGCTCCTACGAGCAGTACTTC; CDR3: CASSLVIGGRSSYEQYF
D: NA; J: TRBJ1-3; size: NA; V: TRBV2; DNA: TGTGCCGTGTCAGGGGATCCAGGAAACACCATATATTTT; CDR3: CAVSGDPGNTIYF
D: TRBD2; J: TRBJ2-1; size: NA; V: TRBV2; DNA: TGTGCCAGCAGGCTGGGACTAGCGGGACGGTACAATGAGCAGTTCTTC; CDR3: CASRLGLAGRYNEQFF
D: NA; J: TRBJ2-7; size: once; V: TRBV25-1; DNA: TGTGCCAGCAGAAACCGACAGCTCGGCGAGCAGTACTTC; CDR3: CASRNRQLGEQYF
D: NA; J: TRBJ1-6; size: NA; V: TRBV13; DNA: TGTGCCAGCAGTTTTGGGGGGACCATGTCTTCACCCCTCCACTTT; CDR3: CASSFGGTMSSPLHF
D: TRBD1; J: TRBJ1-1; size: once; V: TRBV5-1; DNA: TGCGCCAGCAGCGCTCCCGGGACAGGAAACACTGAAGCTTTCTTT; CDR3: CASSAPGTGNTEAFF
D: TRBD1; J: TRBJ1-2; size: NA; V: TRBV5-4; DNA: TGTGCCAGCAGACTGACAGGGGGACCCGGAGGCTACACCTTC; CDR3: CASRLTGGPGGYTF
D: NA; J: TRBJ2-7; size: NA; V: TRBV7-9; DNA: TGTGCCAGCAGCCAACGTGGGGGTATAGCATCCCACGAGCAGTACTTC; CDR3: CASSQRGGIASHEQYF
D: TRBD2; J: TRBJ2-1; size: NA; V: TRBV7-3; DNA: TGTGCCAGCAGCTTAGGGGCGGGAGCCTATGAGCAGTTCTTC; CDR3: CASSLGAGAYEQFF
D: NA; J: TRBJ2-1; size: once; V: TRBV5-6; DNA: TGTGCCAGCAGCTTGGTTTATCGGGAAGGGGGTTACAATGAGCAGTTCTTC; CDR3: CASSLVYREGGYNEQFF
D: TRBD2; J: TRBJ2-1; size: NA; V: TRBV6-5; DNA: TGTGCCAGCAGCTCCGGACTAGCGGGAGTCAATGAGCAGTTCTTC; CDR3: CASSSGLAGVNEQFF
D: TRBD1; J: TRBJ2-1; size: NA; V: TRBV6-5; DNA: TGTGCCAGCGGTTACAGGGGCTCCTACAATGAGCAGTTCTTC; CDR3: CASGYRGSYNEQFF
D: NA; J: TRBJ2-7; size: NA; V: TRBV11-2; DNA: TGTGCCAGCAGCTTAGTTCCAGGCAGCACTTACGAGCAGTACTTC; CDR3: CASSLVPGSTYEQYF
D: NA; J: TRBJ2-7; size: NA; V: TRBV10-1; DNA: TGCGCCAGGACCCTGGACTTCTCCTACGAGCAGTACTTC; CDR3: CARTLDFSYEQYF
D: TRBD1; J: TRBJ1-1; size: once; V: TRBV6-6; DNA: TGTGCCAGCAGTCCGAGGACAGGCATAGGCACTGAAGCTTTCTTT; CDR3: CASSPRTGIGTEAFF
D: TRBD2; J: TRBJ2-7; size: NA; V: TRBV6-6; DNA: TGTGCCAGCATGGGGTCGGTTGCGGGAGGGTGGTACGAGCAGTACTTC; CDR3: CASMGSVAGGWYEQYF
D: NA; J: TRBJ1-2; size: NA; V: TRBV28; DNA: TGTGCCAGCAGCCGGGCGGCCCTGCCCCCCTATGGCTACACCTTC; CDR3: CASSRAALPPYGYTF
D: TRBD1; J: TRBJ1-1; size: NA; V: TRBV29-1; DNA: TGCAGCGCCCGGACAGGGGCCGCCTCGGACACTGAAGCTTTCTTT; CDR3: CSARTGAASDTEAFF
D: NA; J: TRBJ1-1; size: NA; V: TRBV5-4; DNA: TGTGCCAGCAGCTTTGGGGGACGAGTTCGAACTGAAGCTTTCTTT; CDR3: CASSFGGRVRTEAFF
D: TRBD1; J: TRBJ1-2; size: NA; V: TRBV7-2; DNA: TGTGCCAGCAGCCCTTGGCAGGGGGCCGGCTACACCTTC; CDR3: CASSPWQGAGYTF
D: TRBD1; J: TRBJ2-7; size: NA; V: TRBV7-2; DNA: TGTGCCAGCAGCCCGCAGACAGGGGGGTTTTACGAGCAGTACTTC; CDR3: CASSPQTGGFYEQYF
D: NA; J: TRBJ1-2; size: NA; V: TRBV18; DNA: TGTGCCAGCTCACCAAGACAGATCTATGGCTACACCTTC; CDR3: CASSPRQIYGYTF
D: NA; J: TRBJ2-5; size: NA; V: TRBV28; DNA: TGTGCCAGCAGTAAACCGGCTACCCAAGTAAAGACCCAGTACTTC; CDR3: CASSKPATQVKTQYF
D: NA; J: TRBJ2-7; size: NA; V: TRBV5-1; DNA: TGCGCCAGCAGCTTGACACAGGGTACCTACGAGCAGTACTTC; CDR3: CASSLTQGTYEQYF
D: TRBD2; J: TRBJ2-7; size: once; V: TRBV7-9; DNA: TGTGCCAGCAGCTCTTACCCTAGCGGGAGTTCCCCCTACGAGCAGTACTTC; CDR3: CASSSYPSGSSPYEQYF
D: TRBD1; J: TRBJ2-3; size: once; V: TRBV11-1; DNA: TGTGCCAGCAGCTTAGCTCTGGGACAGGGGACAGATACGCAGTATTTT; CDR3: CASSLALGQGTDTQYF
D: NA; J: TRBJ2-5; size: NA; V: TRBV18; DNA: TGTGCCAGCACCACGATCAGGGTTGGGGAGACCCAGTACTTC; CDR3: CASTTIRVGETQYF
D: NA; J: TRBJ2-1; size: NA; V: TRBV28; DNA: TGTGCCAGCAGTTCCGCGGCACCGCCCCGGGAAAATGAGCAGTTCTTC; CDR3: CASSSAAPPRENEQFF
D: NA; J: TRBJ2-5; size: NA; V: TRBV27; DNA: TGTGCCAGCAGTTACCGGGCCGAAGGGACCCAGTACTTC; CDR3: CASSYRAEGTQYF